A single sample is the source of the 14 T cell receptor beta chains below, sequenced in a study of T-cell memory formation after mild COVID-19. TCRdb independently ran MiXCR on the 5' RACE reads; one entry per CDR3 protein. The sample yields approximately 5,000 distinct CDR3 sequences, over 20% seen once. The specimen sequenced was PBMCs or a T cell subset sorted from them (not recorded which). The receptors shown here come from an adult who had mild COVID-19 (a few samples of this study predate the infection). Cell type and time point are not known.

Judged by abundance, this clonotype is medium-sized (0.01 to 0.1%). The chain is built from TRBV3-1 and TRBJ1-5; maybe TRBD1 (5 bases). Germline V gene data show CDR1 as LGHDT and CDR2 as YNNKEL (reference sequence). CDR3 length: 17 amino acids. The germline V and J ends were trimmed by 4 bases and 2 bases, with 18 bases remaining between them. CDR3 sequence: CASSLNRLGGGNQPQHF. Written as DNA, the CDR3 is TGTGCCAGCAGCCTGAATAGGCTCGGGGGAGGCAATCAGCCCCAGCATTTT.

By sample share, this clonotype is medium-sized (0.01 to 0.1%). V usage is TRBV7-9 and J usage is TRBJ1-1; the D gene is possibly TRBD1 (6 bases). V was shortened by 2 bases and J by 6 bases, with 16 bases between the two germline ends. Germline V lookup: CDR1 SEHNR, CDR2 FQNEAQ (reference sequence). The CDR3 spans 15 residues. The CDR3 nucleotides read TGTGCCAGCAGCTTAACAACAGGGTTGGTTGCTGAAGCTTTCTTT. This translates into CASSLTTGLVAEAFF. The variable domain in full, with the rest retrieved from reference TRBV7-9 and TRBJ1-1, is DTGVSQNPRHKITKRGQNVTFRCDPISEHNRLYWYRQTLGQGPEFLTYFQNEAQLEKSRLLSDRFSAERPKGSFSTLEIQRTEQGDSAMYLCASSLTTGLVAEAFFGQGTRLTVV.

The chain has TRBV4-3 and TRBJ2-5; D is unclear. The V end lost 4 bases, the J end lost 2 bases, and 11 bases lay between the germline ends. The CDR3 has 14 residues. The germline V gene has CDR1 LGHNA and CDR2 YSLEER. CDR3 loop: CASSPTTRQETQYF. The DNA for the CDR3 is TGCGCCAGCAGCCCTACGACAAGGCAAGAGACCCAGTACTTC.

The rearrangement uses TRBV4-2 and TRBJ2-3; 8 bases align to TRBD2. The ends lost 1 base at V and 4 bases at J; junction bases unmatched: 4. Germline values: CDR1 LGHNA, CDR2 YNFKEQ. The CDR3 consists of 15 residues. CDR3 in DNA: TGTGCCAGCAGCCAAGCGGGGGGGCTCGCAGATACGCAGTATTTT. It translates to CASSQAGGLADTQYF.

This clonotype was detected only once. This sequence joins TRBV6-5 and TRBJ1-1, with 8 bases lining up with TRBD1. From germline, CDR1 is MNHEY and CDR2 SVGAGI. This CDR3 has 13 amino acids. The J segment lost 7 bases and the V segment lost 6 bases, leaving 7 bases of the junction unmatched. CDR3 sequence: CASSYNRGNEAFF. The CDR3 DNA is TGTGCCAGCAGCTACAACAGGGGGAATGAAGCTTTCTTT.

By share, this clonotype ranks as medium-sized. This sequence joins TRBV7-3 and TRBJ2-3; TRBD2 matches 14 bases. The length of the CDR3 is 18 residues. The trim removed 5 bases at V and 0 bases at J, leaving 7 bases unmatched. Germline CDR1 is SGHTA and CDR2 is FQGTGA. The CDR3 spells CASSKTGTSGGSTDTQYF. DNA of the CDR3: TGTGCCAGCAGCAAGACCGGGACTAGCGGGGGTAGCACAGATACGCAGTATTTT.

This clonotype qualifies as medium-sized (0.01 to 0.1%). The V and J genes are TRBV6-5 and TRBJ1-5, with a possible D match to TRBD1 (6 bases). The CDR3 runs 13 residues. V was clipped by 4 bases and J by 6 bases, with 10 bases between them. Germline assignment: CDR1 MNHEY and CDR2 SVGAGI. The CDR3 loop is CASSLQGPQPQHF. CDR3 in DNA: TGTGCCAGCAGTTTACAGGGACCTCAGCCCCAGCATTTT.

The V gene is TRBV7-9, the J gene TRBJ2-1, with a weak D call TRBD2 (5 bases). Germline CDR1 and CDR2: SEHNR and FQNEAQ (reference sequence). The V gene lost 2 bases and the J gene lost 3 bases, with 17 bases spanning the gap. The CDR3 has 17 amino acids. CDR3 bases: TGTGCCAGCAGCTTATGGTCCCGGTCGGGGATCTACAATGAGCAGTTCTTC. Its protein product is CASSLWSRSGIYNEQFF.

By share, this clonotype counts as medium-sized. The V call is TRBV11-3, the J call TRBJ2-1; 8 nucleotides agree with TRBD1. Germline loops: CDR1 SGHNT, CDR2 YENEEA. The junction had 6 bases not matched to a gene; V was cut back by 5 bases and J by 3 bases. The CDR3 length is 15 residues. The CDR3 region has the DNA TGTGCCAGCAGCCAGGGACAGGAGGACTACAATGAGCAGTTCTTC. Protein sequence: CASSQGQEDYNEQFF.

This clonotype is medium-sized within its sample. This rearrangement joins TRBV7-2 to TRBJ1-1, with 7 positions matching TRBD1. The CDR3 is 15 residues long. Germline V gives CDR1 SGHTA, CDR2 FQGNSA. The ends lost 3 bases at V and 10 bases at J; junction bases unmatched: 14. CDR3 bases: TGTGCCAGCAGCTTTAGGCCGCCTTCAGGGGGTGGAGCTTTCTTT. Its protein product is CASSFRPPSGGGAFF.

By frequency in the sample, this clonotype is medium-sized. The chain has TRBV7-2 and TRBJ1-2; unclear D gene. The CDR3 is made up of 15 amino acids. Germline V lookup: CDR1 SGHTA, CDR2 FQGNSA. V was trimmed by 4 bases and J by 7 bases, leaving 19 bases between them. The CDR3 here is CASSSSRPVQAGYTF. CDR3 DNA: TGTGCCAGCAGCTCCTCGCGACCCGTGCAGGCTGGCTACACCTTC. Supplemented by reference TRBV7-2 and TRBJ1-2, the full variable domain reads GAGVSQSPSNKVTEKGKDVELRCDPISGHTALYWYRQSLGQGLEFLIYFQGNSAPDKSGLPSDRFSAERTGGSVSTLTIQRTQQEDSAVYLCASSSSRPVQAGYTFGSGTRLTVV.

This clonotype is judged medium-sized. The chain employs TRBV9 and TRBJ2-6, with TRBD2 matching over 8 bases. The CDR3 covers 18 residues. Trimming cost V 4 bases and J 2 bases; bases outside gene matches: 11. CDR1 and CDR2 from the germline V gene are SGDLS and YYNGEE. The CDR3 DNA reads as TGTGCCAGCAGCCCCGGGGGGGGGCGGGAACCTGGGGCCAACGTCCTGACTTTC. Protein product: CASSPGGGREPGANVLTF.

This chain uses TRBV18 with TRBJ2-7; 12 nucleotides match TRBD2. J lost 2 bases, V lost 6 bases, and 14 bases had no gene match. The germline gives CDR1 KGHSH, CDR2 LQKENI. The CDR3 has 18 amino acids. CDR3 coding DNA: TGTGCCAGCTCCCCGGGGGGGAAGACTAGCGGGGGAGCCTACGAGCAGTACTTC. Amino acid sequence: CASSPGGKTSGGAYEQYF.

This clonotype was found once. This chain uses TRBV5-1 with TRBJ2-3; TRBD1 might be the D (6 bases). Germline CDR1 is SGHRS and CDR2 is YFSETQ. This CDR3 is built from 16 residues. V lost 1 base to trimming and J lost 3 bases, with 15 bases between them. DNA of the CDR3: TGCGCCAGCAGCTTGATGTCAGGGGATCAGACAGATACGCAGTATTTT. Amino acid sequence: CASSLMSGDQTDTQYF.